This TCR beta chain was identified during a study of OX40 agonist ivuxolimab in advanced cancers. Study-level background: Every 2 weeks, ivuxolimab was infused into the patients intravenously at between 0.01 and 10 mg/kg. A partial response was reached by three patients: one with hepatocellular carcinoma and two with cutaneous melanoma. Overall study findings and caveats: CD4+ and CD8+ blood T cells expanded clonally by week 6 at 0.1 to 3.0 mg/kg.

This CDR3 comprises 11 residues. V gave up 5 bases and J gave up 1 base, with 1 base separating them. Germline CDR1 and CDR2: SNHLY and FYNNEI. The data were produced by immunoSEQ multiplex PCR, yet TCRdb's version contains in-frame clones alone and is incomplete. In the table there are fewer than 35,000 clones, roughly 89% of which are singletons. Of note for this clone: Its antigen is as yet unknown.

This TCR was sampled from an adult with an advanced solid tumor such as melanoma, head and neck, liver or kidney cancer. This specimen consisted of CD4+ or CD8+ T cells sorted from blood, obtained in a trial of the OX40 agonist ivuxolimab. The chain recombines TRBV2 with TRBJ2-3; D is unclear. The CDR3 loop reads CASSRTDTQYF. The CDR3, as DNA: TGTGCCAGCAGTCGCACAGATACGCAGTATTTT.